The 27 T cell receptor beta chains below all came from one sample that was sequenced in a study of blood T cell repertoires in COVID-19 (dated by TCRdb to 2020 to 2022). The library was obtained by the immunoSEQ multiplex PCR assay. TCRdb limited this immuneACCESS table to in-frame rearrangements with V and J called. A share of clones is missing; checked studies link under half to unresolved V genes, and the rest is unexplained. In all, the sample holds 99,000 or so clones, and roughly 80% of those were seen once. Of the sample, roughly 19% falls within the top ten clones. Input material: peripheral blood. The receptors shown here come from a woman between 65 and 79 years old with acute or convalescent COVID-19.

The chain has TRBV7-7 and TRBJ1-6; 8 bases are shared with TRBD1. There are 16 residues in the CDR3. Trimming removed 5 bases from V and 4 bases from J; junction bases left unmatched: 7. Germline loops: CDR1 SSHAT, CDR2 FNYEAQ (reference sequence). CDR3 bases: TGTGCCAGCAGCCAGGACAGGGCCGTTTATAATTCACCCCTCCACTTT. Protein: CASSQDRAVYNSPLHF. Full variable domain (remainder filled in from reference TRBV7-7 and TRBJ1-6): GAGVSQSPRYKVTKRGQDVTLRCDPISSHATLYWYQQALGQGPEFLTYFNYEAQPDKSGLPSDRFSAERPEGSISTLTIQRTEQRDSAMYRCASSQDRAVYNSPLHFGNGTRLTVT.

This rearrangement joins TRBV28 to TRBJ1-2; 7 bases line up with TRBD1. The CDR3 loop spans 12 amino acids. V gave up 10 bases and J gave up 4 bases; unmatched junction bases: 6. The germline V gene has CDR1 MDHEN and CDR2 SYDVKM. CDR3 coding DNA: TGTGCCATTACAGGGGAAACCTATGGCTACACCTTC. It translates to CAITGETYGYTF.

The chain joins TRBV6-2 or TRBV6-3 to TRBJ2-1, with D unresolved. This CDR3 spans 14 amino acids. The germline V gene has CDR1 MNHEY and CDR2 SVGEGT. Trimming removed 4 bases from V and 8 bases from J, with 15 bases in between. In DNA form, the CDR3 reads TGTGCCAGCAGTTTCCGGTTGGGCCCCTATGAGCAGTTCTTC. Protein sequence: CASSFRLGPYEQFF.

V is TRBV6-1 and J is TRBJ1-6, with 7 bases aligning to TRBD1. The CDR3 is 13 residues long. In germline, CDR1 is MNHNS, CDR2 SASEGT. With 3 bases clipped from V and 9 bases from J, the junction kept 2 bases outside the gene matches. The CDR3 DNA is TGTGCCAGCAGTGAGTCAGGGGGTTCACCCCTCCACTTT. Translating gives CASSESGGSPLHF.

With respect to this clone: Given a much more abundant clone one base away, this may be a read error. This chain uses TRBV5-1 with TRBJ2-7, with D maybe TRBD2 (6 bases). V dropped 10 bases and J dropped 7 bases, with 30 bases sitting between them. Germline CDR1 is SGHRS and CDR2 is YFSETQ. The CDR3 is 16 amino acids. Here the CDR3 reads CACLCRWVGRGWEQYF. The CDR3 DNA is TGCGCCTGCTTGTGCCGTTGGGTGGGCCGGGGGTGGGAGCAGTACTTC.

The genes are TRBV18 and TRBJ2-5; 9 nucleotides match TRBD2. The CDR3 consists of 16 residues. V gave up 2 bases and J gave up 2 bases; unmatched junction bases: 6. The germline V gene has CDR1 KGHSH and CDR2 LQKENI. Here the CDR3 reads CASSPGSGGIQETQYF. The DNA for the CDR3 is TGTGCCAGCTCACCAGGGAGCGGGGGGATACAAGAGACCCAGTACTTC.

J is TRBJ2-2 and V is TRBV7-2; no clear D gene. This CDR3 region has 14 residues. V was pared by 1 base and J by 11 bases, with 14 bases between. The germline gives CDR1 SGHTA, CDR2 FQGNSA. This CDR3 reads CASSLVGSPGELFF. Here the CDR3 DNA reads TGTGCCAGCAGCTTAGTCGGGTCACCGGGTGAGCTGTTTTTT. The full variable domain, its missing parts supplied by reference TRBV7-2 and TRBJ2-2, is GAGVSQSPSNKVTEKGKDVELRCDPISGHTALYWYRQSLGQGLEFLIYFQGNSAPDKSGLPSDRFSAERTGGSVSTLTIQRTQQEDSAVYLCASSLVGSPGELFFGEGSRLTVL.

This clone was seen only a few times. The chain uses TRBV19 and TRBJ1-6; 9 nucleotides match TRBD1. The CDR3 extends over 15 amino acids. Germline loops: CDR1 LNHDA, CDR2 SQIVND (reference sequence). V trimming: 7 bases; J trimming: 5 bases; junction bases outside the gene matches: 6. This CDR3 reads CASTPGQGNNSPLHF. CDR3 in DNA: TGTGCCAGTACCCCGGGACAGGGAAATAATTCACCCCTCCACTTT.

The V call is TRBV3-1 (or the pseudogene TRBV3-2), the J call TRBJ2-7; 11 nucleotides match TRBD2. The V segment lost 0 bases and the J segment 1 base; nucleotides outside the gene matches: 5. Germline CDR1 reads LGHDT; CDR2 reads YNNKEL (reference sequence). The CDR3 is 17 amino acids. The CDR3 nucleotides read TGTGCCAGCAGCCAAGAGAGAACTAGCGGGGGATCCTACGAGCAGTACTTC. Residues: CASSQERTSGGSYEQYF.

This clone appeared a single time. The chain has TRBV14 and TRBJ2-3; TRBD2 agrees at 10 bases. Losses at the gene ends were 5 bases for V and 1 base for J; bases not matched to a gene: 6. This CDR3 is 16 amino acids long. CDR1 and CDR2 from the germline V gene are SGHDN and FVKESK. CDR3 bases: TGTGCCAGCAGCTCGGGTGGGACTAGCGGCACAGATACGCAGTATTTT. It encodes CASSSGGTSGTDTQYF.

The chain uses TRBV2 and TRBJ2-3, with 11 bases identical to TRBD2. Trimming took 1 base from V and 4 from J; bases not matched to a gene: 10. The CDR3 spans 18 residues. CDR1 is SNHLY, CDR2 FYNNEI, per germline. CDR3 amino acids: CASSEVSLAGGRADTQYF. Written as DNA, the CDR3 is TGTGCCAGCAGTGAAGTTTCCTTAGCGGGGGGGCGCGCAGATACGCAGTATTTT.

The J gene is TRBJ1-6, the V gene TRBV24-1; TRBD1 matches 7 bases. The germline V gene encodes CDR1 KGHDR and CDR2 SFDVKD. V was clipped by 5 bases and J by 7 bases; unmatched bases: 1. The CDR3 runs 13 residues. In DNA, the CDR3 is TGTGCCACCAGTGCCAGGGGGAATTCACCCCTCCACTTT. This codes for CATSARGNSPLHF.

The chain combines TRBV7-2 with TRBJ2-7, with 11 bases aligning to TRBD1. The CDR3 is made up of 16 amino acids. CDR1 is SGHTA and CDR2 is FQGNSA in the germline V gene. With 4 bases clipped from V and 5 bases from J, the junction kept 10 bases outside the gene matches. The CDR3 DNA follows: TGTGCCAGCAGCTCTTCACCGGGACAGGGGGACCACGAGCAGTACTTC. Its translation is CASSSSPGQGDHEQYF.

The V and J genes are TRBV9 and TRBJ2-3; no clear D gene. Looked up from germline, CDR1 is SGDLS and CDR2 is YYNGEE. The CDR3 runs 15 residues. V was clipped by 1 base and J by 3 bases, with 12 bases between them. CDR3 sequence (DNA): TGTGCCAGCAGCGTAACACAAGTCAGGACAGATACGCAGTATTTT. It translates to CASSVTQVRTDTQYF.

The count of this clone is one. The chain employs TRBV19 and TRBJ2-1, with 8 bases that match TRBD2. This CDR3 is built from 13 residues. V lost 6 bases to trimming and J lost 7 bases; unmatched junction nucleotides: 5. The germline gives CDR1 LNHDA, CDR2 SQIVND (reference sequence). The CDR3 spells CASRVSGVNEQFF. CDR3 in DNA: TGTGCCAGTAGGGTTAGCGGGGTGAATGAGCAGTTCTTC. The whole variable domain, remainder taken from reference TRBV19 and TRBJ2-1, is DGGITQSPKYLFRKEGQNVTLSCEQNLNHDAMYWYRQDPGQGLRLIYYSQIVNDFQKGDIAEGYSVSREKKESFPLTVTSAQKNPTAFYLCASRVSGVNEQFFGPGTRLTVL.

The chain employs TRBV6-5 and TRBJ1-3; perhaps TRBD1 as D (5 bases). Germline loops: CDR1 MNHEY, CDR2 SVGAGI. The CDR3 loop spans 13 amino acids. Trimming pared 8 bases from V and 0 bases from J, leaving 8 bases between. CDR3: CASQGASGNTIYF. DNA for the CDR3: TGTGCCAGCCAAGGGGCCTCTGGAAACACCATATATTTT.

The V and J genes are TRBV5-1 and TRBJ2-7, with 9 bases aligning to TRBD1. Per the germline V gene, CDR1 is SGHRS and CDR2 is YFSETQ. CDR3 length equals 15 residues. V lost 4 bases to trimming and J lost 1 base; unmatched junction nucleotides: 6. The CDR3 DNA reads TGCGCCAGCAGCCCAGGGGGACAGGGTTCCTACGAGCAGTACTTC. As protein: CASSPGGQGSYEQYF.

V gene TRBV7-2 combines with J gene TRBJ1-5; D not resolved. The CDR3 sequence is 18 residues long. Germline V gene data show CDR1 as SGHTA and CDR2 as FQGNSA. Deletions cut 1 base from V and 2 bases from J, with 18 bases between. As DNA, the CDR3 is TGTGCCAGCAGCTTAGTACTAGGCGCTGGGTTAGGCAATCAGCCCCAGCATTTT. This codes for CASSLVLGAGLGNQPQHF.

The chain uses TRBV12-3 or TRBV12-4 and TRBJ2-1; 7 bases match TRBD1. The CDR3 loop spans 13 amino acids. J gave up 12 bases and V 6 bases, and 11 bases lay outside the gene matches. The CDR3 DNA is TGTGCCAGCAGCCCGACAGGGAGTGTGAGGCAGTTCTTC. It encodes CASSPTGSVRQFF.

Here the CDR3 reads CASNERGRSGANVLTF. The CDR3 nucleotides are TGTGCCAGTAACGAGCGGGGCCGCTCGGGGGCCAACGTCCTGACTTTC. J is TRBJ2-6 and V is TRBV19; 7 nucleotides agree with TRBD2. V shed 7 bases and J 4 bases; nucleotides not matched to a gene: 10. The CDR3 extends over 16 amino acids. From germline, CDR1 is LNHDA and CDR2 SQIVND (reference sequence).

The V gene is TRBV29-1, the J gene TRBJ2-5; D is undetermined. The V end lost 7 bases, the J end lost 3 bases, and 12 bases lay between the germline ends. CDR1 is SQVTM and CDR2 is ANQGSEA in the germline V gene. The length of the CDR3 is 12 residues. The CDR3 loop is CSAVDWKETQYF. The CDR3 DNA reads as TGCAGCGCCGTCGACTGGAAAGAGACCCAGTACTTC.

The chain uses TRBV4-2 and TRBJ1-3; D gene uncertain. The V end lost 5 bases, the J end lost 4 bases, and 9 bases lay between the germline ends. The CDR3 spans 13 residues. Germline CDR1 reads LGHNA; CDR2 reads YNFKEQ. The CDR3 loop reads CASSYGSGNTIYF. The DNA for the CDR3 is TGTGCCAGCAGCTATGGTAGCGGAAACACCATATATTTT.

This rearrangement joins TRBV30 to TRBJ2-3, with D unresolved. Germline CDR1 is GTSNPN and CDR2 is SVGIG (reference sequence). V lost 1 base and J lost 1, with 18 bases in between. This CDR3 spans 17 amino acids. The chain's CDR3 is CAWSAFDSKRGTDTQYF. The CDR3 coding sequence is TGTGCCTGGAGTGCCTTCGACTCGAAAAGAGGCACAGATACGCAGTATTTT.

Details on this clone: This sample includes further DNA sequences coding for the same CDR3. The J gene is TRBJ1-1, the V gene TRBV6-1; TRBD1 might be the D (6 bases). Deletions cut 1 base from V and 5 bases from J, with 11 bases between. CDR1 and CDR2 from the germline V gene are MNHNS and SASEGT. The CDR3 runs to 14 residues. DNA for the CDR3: TGTGCCAGCAGTGAAGGTGACAGGCGAACTGAAGCTTTCTTT. Its translation: CASSEGDRRTEAFF.

The chain recombines TRBV27 with TRBJ2-7; 13 nucleotides align to TRBD2. CDR3 length: 16 residues. V shed 5 bases, J shed 3 bases, and the junction held 7 bases outside the gene matches. Germline values: CDR1 MNHEY, CDR2 SMNVEV (reference sequence). The CDR3 here is CASSPRLAGGFYEQYF. The CDR3 DNA is TGTGCCAGCAGTCCCCGACTAGCGGGGGGCTTCTACGAGCAGTACTTC.

The chain carries TRBV28 and TRBJ2-1; 11 bases align to TRBD2. Trimming at V came to 5 bases and at J to 9 bases, leaving 6 bases not matched to a gene. The CDR3 is 14 residues long. Per germline, CDR1 MDHEN and CDR2 SYDVKM. The CDR3 DNA reads as TGTGCCAGCAGTAGTAGCGGGGGGGCCGGTGAGCAGTTCTTC. Its protein product is CASSSSGGAGEQFF.

The genes are TRBV15 and TRBJ2-3; D is possibly TRBD1 (5 bases). The CDR3 has 16 residues. CDR1 is LNHNV and CDR2 is YYDKDF in the germline V gene (reference sequence). V lost 3 bases to trimming and J lost 5 bases, with 18 bases between them. The CDR3 protein is CATSREGRSRGDTQYF. DNA for the CDR3: TGTGCCACCAGCAGGGAAGGCCGCTCAAGGGGAGATACGCAGTATTTT.